This T cell receptor (beta chain) was profiled in a study of T-cell reconstitution after alpha-beta-depleted transplantation in children. For TCRbeta, the library was prepared with unique molecular identifiers. From the PCR reads, TCRdb called clonotypes with MiXCR, one entry per CDR3 protein. The sample lists about 980,000 distinct CDR3 sequences, around 30% seen once, with 28% in the top ten. V lost 2 bases, J lost 0 bases, and 8 bases lay in between. CDR1 and CDR2 (germline): LNHNV, YYDKDF (reference sequence). The CDR3 runs 15 residues. The specimen comprised PBMCs, mostly from graft donor cells, sampled 360 days after TCRalphabeta/CD19-depleted stem cell transplant. This clonotype was obtained from a boy in the first two years of life who had a stem cell transplant for SCID, so the T cells may come from the graft donor. The chain joins TRBV15 to TRBJ2-1, with D possibly matching TRBD2 (6 bases). The CDR3 spells CATSRTSYSYNEQFF. The DNA of the CDR3 is TGTGCCACCAGCAGAACTAGCTACTCCTACAATGAGCAGTTCTTC.